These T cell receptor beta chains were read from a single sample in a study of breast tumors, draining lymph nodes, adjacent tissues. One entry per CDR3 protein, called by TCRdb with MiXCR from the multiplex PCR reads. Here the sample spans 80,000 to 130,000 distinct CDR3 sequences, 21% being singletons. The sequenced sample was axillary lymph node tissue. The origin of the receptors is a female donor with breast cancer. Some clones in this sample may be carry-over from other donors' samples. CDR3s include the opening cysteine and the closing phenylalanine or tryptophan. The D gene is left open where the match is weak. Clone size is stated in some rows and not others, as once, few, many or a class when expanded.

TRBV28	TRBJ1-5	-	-	CASSLSAFNQPQHF	TGTGCCAGCAGTTTATCGGCCTTCAATCAGCCCCAGCATTTT
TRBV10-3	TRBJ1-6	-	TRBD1	CAISGQEINSPLHF	TGTGCCATTTCTGGACAGGAGATTAATTCACCCCTCCACTTT
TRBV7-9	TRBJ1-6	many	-	CASSHGDNNSPLHF	TGTGCCAGCAGCCATGGGGACAATAATTCACCCCTCCACTTT
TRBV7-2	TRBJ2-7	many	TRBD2	CASSLGGSGGAYEQYF	TGTGCCAGCAGCTTAGGAGGGAGCGGGGGGGCCTACGAGCAGTACTTC
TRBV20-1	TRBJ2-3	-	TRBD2	CSATKGRRLAGGLGGTDTQYF	TGCAGTGCTACAAAAGGGCGTAGGCTAGCGGGAGGGTTGGGTGGCACAGATACGCAGTATTTT
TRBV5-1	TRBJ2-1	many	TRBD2	CASSLSSGRAGGEQFF	TGCGCCAGCAGCTTGTCTAGCGGGAGGGCCGGAGGTGAGCAGTTCTTC
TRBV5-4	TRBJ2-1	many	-	CASSLGEGGHNEQFF	TGTGCCAGCAGCTTGGGAGAGGGGGGCCACAATGAGCAGTTCTTC
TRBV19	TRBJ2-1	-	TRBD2	CASSIGLADPYNEQFF	TGTGCCAGTAGTATCGGACTAGCGGACCCCTACAATGAGCAGTTCTTC
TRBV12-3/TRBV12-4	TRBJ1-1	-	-	CASSLGPAATEAFF	TGTGCCAGCAGTTTGGGACCCGCAGCGACTGAAGCTTTCTTT
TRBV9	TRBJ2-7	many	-	CASRPQMDISYEQYF	TGTGCCAGCCGTCCGCAGATGGATATCTCCTACGAGCAGTACTTC
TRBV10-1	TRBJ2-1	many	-	CASSRLGIAGNEQFF	TGCGCCAGTAGCCGATTGGGAATCGCAGGGAATGAGCAGTTCTTC
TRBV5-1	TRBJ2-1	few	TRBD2	CASSLGGASGITNEQFF	TGCGCCAGCAGCTTGGGGGGCGCTAGCGGGATAACCAATGAGCAGTTCTTC
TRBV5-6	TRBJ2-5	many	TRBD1	CASSLLLGGARETQYF	TGTGCCAGCAGCTTGCTCCTAGGGGGCGCGAGGGAGACCCAGTACTTC
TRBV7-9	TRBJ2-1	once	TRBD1	CASRRDRGNEQFF	TGTGCCAGCCGCCGAGACAGGGGAAATGAGCAGTTCTTC
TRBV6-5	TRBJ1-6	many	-	CASSYQVDLRTSPLHF	TGTGCCAGCAGTTACCAGGTCGATCTCAGAACTTCACCCCTCCACTTT
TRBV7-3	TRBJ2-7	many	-	CASSLTRWRQSYEQYF	TGTGCCAGCAGCTTAACGAGATGGAGACAGTCCTACGAGCAGTACTTC
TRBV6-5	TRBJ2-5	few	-	CASSYSQGKGETQYF	TGTGCCAGCAGTTACTCCCAGGGGAAGGGGGAGACCCAGTACTTC
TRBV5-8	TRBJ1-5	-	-	CASTPTAGLPQHF	TGTGCCAGCACCCCGACAGCCGGTTTGCCCCAGCATTTT
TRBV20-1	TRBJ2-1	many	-	CSARHTVSNEQFF	TGCAGTGCTAGACATACTGTTTCAAATGAGCAGTTCTTC
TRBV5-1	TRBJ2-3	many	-	CASSMDGSDTQYF	TGCGCCAGCAGCATGGACGGATCAGATACGCAGTATTTT
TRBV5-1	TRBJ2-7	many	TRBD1	CASSLTGGNYEQYF	TGCGCCAGCAGCTTGACAGGGGGAAACTACGAGCAGTACTTC
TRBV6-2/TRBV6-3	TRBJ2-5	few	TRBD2	CASISGGAGETQYF	TGTGCCAGCATCAGCGGGGGGGCCGGTGAGACCCAGTACTTC
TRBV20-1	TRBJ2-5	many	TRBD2	CSAATSGRSETQYF	TGCAGTGCTGCGACTAGCGGGAGGTCAGAGACCCAGTACTTC
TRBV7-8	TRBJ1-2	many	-	CASSLGATHYGYTF	TGTGCCAGCAGCTTAGGAGCGACCCACTATGGCTACACCTTC
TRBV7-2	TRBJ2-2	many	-	CASRTTGTNTGELFF	TGTGCCAGCAGGACTACAGGGACGAACACCGGGGAGCTGTTTTTT
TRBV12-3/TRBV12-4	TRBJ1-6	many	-	CASSFRAAGGSPLHF	TGTGCCAGCAGTTTTAGGGCAGCGGGCGGTTCACCCCTCCACTTT
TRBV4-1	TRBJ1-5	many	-	CASSQTITRGSGLPQHF	TGCGCCAGCAGCCAAACGATCACAAGGGGGTCCGGATTGCCCCAGCATTTT
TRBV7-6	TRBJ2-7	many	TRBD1	CASSIRDREDEQYF	TGTGCCAGCAGCATCCGGGACAGGGAGGACGAGCAGTACTTC
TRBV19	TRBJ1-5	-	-	CASSGVAHNQPQHF	TGTGCCAGTAGTGGGGTGGCGCACAATCAGCCCCAGCATTTT
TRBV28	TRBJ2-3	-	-	CASRQTSDTQYF	TGTGCCAGCAGACAGACTTCAGATACGCAGTATTTT
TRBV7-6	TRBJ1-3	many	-	CASSPSYTGNTIYF	TGTGCCAGCAGCCCTTCCTATACTGGAAACACCATATATTTT